This T cell receptor (beta chain) was sequenced in a study of T cells in Graves' hyperthyroidism and ophthalmopathy. Study-level findings and limits: Ophthalmopathy, which appeared later, was predicted by the model a median around 6 months before onset.

Stable disease denoted Graves' hyperthyroidism without ophthalmopathy progression within 18 months. Disease duration under 2 months; hyperthyroidism patients were aged 18 to 65. In regard to this clonotype: The target antigen is unknown.

The CDR3 regions of TCR beta were amplified from RNA transcripts. RT-PCR in the first round (using the HTBI primer set) targeted the TCR CDR3. TCRdb used MiXCR to reprocess the multiplex PCR reads, holding one entry per CDR3 protein. Of 300,000 to 400,000 distinct CDR3 sequences listed, 21% are singletons. Germline-derived CDR1 and CDR2 are GTSNPN and SVGIG (reference sequence). V lost 2 bases to trimming and J lost 1 base, with 25 bases between them. This CDR3 region has 19 residues. The clonotype was recovered from a woman aged 45-65 years with Graves' hyperthyroidism. Sequencing was done on a sample of blood. The chain joins TRBV30 to TRBJ2-3; D possibly corresponds to TRBD2 (5 bases). The CDR3: CAWSRVSGFSYSGTDTQYF. As DNA, the CDR3 is TGTGCCTGGAGTCGGGTCTCGGGATTCTCTTACTCGGGCACAGATACGCAGTATTTT.